A single sample gave rise to the 26 T cell receptor beta chains below, sequenced in a study of shared clonotypes between healthy human individuals. Generated by immunoSEQ multiplex PCR, the TCRdb table keeps only in-frame clones and is missing some. The sample has over a million clones; about 96% are singletons. The sample comprised naive CD4+ T cells sorted from blood. Subset in this sample: CD45RA+ positively selected. The receptors come from a man aged 30 to 39 in good health.

This clone appeared a single time. Mismatch with germline at one junction end may stem from a read error. The genes are TRBV10-2 and TRBJ2-1; D is undetermined. CDR3 length equals 14 residues. Germline values: CDR1 WSHSY, CDR2 SAAADI. The CDR3: CASSYNRINNKQFF. CDR3 DNA: TGCGCCAGCAGCTACAACCGGATAAACAATAAGCAGTTCTTC.

The gene calls are TRBV30 and TRBJ2-7, with D tentatively TRBD1 or TRBD2 (5 bases each). The CDR3 sequence is 11 residues long. Germline-derived CDR1 and CDR2 are GTSNPN and SVGIG (reference sequence). This CDR3 reads CAGGSPQKQYF. In DNA, the CDR3 is TGTGCTGGGGGTAGCCCACAGAAGCAGTACTTC.

The rearrangement links TRBV7-9 to TRBJ2-1; TRBD2 is a possible D gene (6 bases). This CDR3 has 14 amino acids. V lost 6 bases and J lost 4, with 13 bases in between. CDR1 and CDR2 (germline): SEHNR, FQNEAQ (reference sequence). CDR3 bases: TGTGCCAGCAGAGCGGGCGAGTATTACAATGAGCAGTTCTTC. Translated: CASRAGEYYNEQFF.

This rearrangement joins TRBV5-4 to TRBJ2-7; 9 bases align to TRBD2. CDR1 is SGHNT and CDR2 is YYREEE in the germline V gene (reference sequence). Unmatched junction bases numbered 11, after V lost 4 bases and J lost 6 bases. The CDR3 is made up of 15 amino acids. The CDR3 loop reads CASSMAGGQFSEQYF. The CDR3 DNA sequence: TGTGCCAGCAGCATGGCGGGGGGGCAATTCAGCGAGCAGTACTTC.

The V and J genes are TRBV18 and TRBJ2-3, with 10 bases aligning to TRBD1. Germline lookup yields CDR1 KGHSH and CDR2 LQKENI. The CDR3 length is 16 residues. The ends lost 5 bases at V and 3 bases at J; junction bases unmatched: 8. The DNA of the CDR3 is TGTGCCAGCTCATTCCGGGACAGGGGATTAACAGATACGCAGTATTTT. It is translated as CASSFRDRGLTDTQYF.

Worth noting for this clone: Other DNA sequences from this sample encode an identical CDR3 as well. This chain connects TRBV7-3 to TRBJ1-4; D remains ambiguous. Trimming removed 0 bases from V and 0 bases from J, with 5 bases in between. This CDR3 comprises 15 residues. The germline CDR1 and CDR2 sequences are SGHTA and FQGTGA. The CDR3 DNA reads TGTGCCAGCAGCTTAACGGGCTCAACTAATGAAAAACTGTTTTTT. Protein: CASSLTGSTNEKLFF.

The chain combines TRBV4-3 with TRBJ2-1, with a weak D call TRBD2 (5 bases). The CDR3 runs to 14 residues. Trimming left V 2 bases short and J 6 bases short, with 11 bases between. Germline assignment: CDR1 LGHNA and CDR2 YSLEER. The DNA for the CDR3 is TGCGCCAGCAGCCAAATAGCCGGAGGCAATGAGCAGTTCTTC. As protein: CASSQIAGGNEQFF.

This chain's CDR3 is CASRGSMNTEAFF. In DNA, the CDR3 is TGTGCCAGCAGAGGATCCATGAACACTGAAGCTTTCTTT. This chain connects TRBV5-4 to TRBJ1-1, with unresolved D. The CDR3 is 13 residues long. CDR1 and CDR2 from the germline V gene are SGHNT and YYREEE (reference sequence). Trimming took off 5 bases at V and 0 bases at J, with 8 bases between the two ends.

V and J are TRBV9 and TRBJ2-5; D gene uncertain. This CDR3 contains 14 residues. Trimming pared 4 bases from V and 2 bases from J, leaving 12 bases between. The germline V gene encodes CDR1 SGDLS and CDR2 YYNGEE. The CDR3 DNA is TGTGCCAGCAGCCCAAATTCTAAGCAAGAGACCCAGTACTTC. It yields the protein CASSPNSKQETQYF.

This chain uses TRBV7-9 with TRBJ2-3; D possibly corresponds to TRBD2 (5 bases). Trimming shortened V by 3 bases and J by 0 bases, and 13 bases separated the two germline ends. This CDR3 has 16 amino acids. Germline V gene lookup returns CDR1 SEHNR and CDR2 FQNEAQ (reference sequence). The chain's CDR3 is CASSLGETLSTDTQYF. The CDR3 DNA sequence: TGTGCCAGCAGCTTGGGAGAGACTTTAAGCACAGATACGCAGTATTTT.

The gene calls are TRBV7-9 and TRBJ2-7; TRBD2 matches at 10 bases. J gave up 2 bases and V 5 bases, and 6 bases lay outside the gene matches. The germline CDR1 and CDR2 sequences are SEHNR and FQNEAQ (reference sequence). This CDR3 is 15 amino acids long. In DNA form, the CDR3 reads TGTGCCAGCAGCGCTCCTAGCGGGAGAACCTACGAGCAGTACTTC. The encoded protein is CASSAPSGRTYEQYF.

The V call is TRBV29-1, the J call TRBJ2-2; no clear D gene. The CDR3 has 12 residues. Germline V gene sequence: CDR1 SQVTM, CDR2 ANQGSEA. The ends were cut back, 4 bases at V and 7 bases at J, with 10 bases in the middle. The CDR3 spells CSVAGLGGELFF. The CDR3 DNA is TGCAGCGTTGCAGGTCTTGGCGGGGAGCTGTTTTTT.

This chain connects TRBV20-1 to TRBJ1-1, with no clear D. In germline, CDR1 is DFQATT, CDR2 SNEGSKA (reference sequence). The CDR3 is made up of 10 amino acids. Trimming removed 3 bases from V and 13 bases from J, with 12 bases in between. CDR3 in DNA: TGCAGTGCTAGGGAGCTTCTAGGTTTCTTT. Translated: CSARELLGFF.

A word on this clone: The conserved closing phenylalanine or tryptophan is absent in this CDR3, likely reflecting a read error. The DNA is left out, because the CDR3 cannot be placed on it with certainty; the CDR3 is given as TCRdb lists it. V gene TRBV2 combines with J gene TRBJ2-3; the D call of TRBD2 is as the table states it, not checked on the DNA. Germline lookup yields CDR1 SNHLY and CDR2 FYNNEI. The CDR3 extends over 13 residues, inclusive of both ends. CDR3 in amino acids: CASRAGVDLQSTL.

The chain carries TRBV9 and TRBJ2-3; D might be TRBD1 or TRBD2, each matching 5 bases. Looked up from germline, CDR1 is SGDLS and CDR2 is YYNGEE. The CDR3 has 12 residues. V lost 3 bases and J 7 bases, leaving 9 bases between the germline ends. The CDR3 is CASSERGNTQYF. CDR3 nucleotide sequence: TGTGCCAGCAGCGAACGGGGCAATACGCAGTATTTT. The whole variable domain, filled in from reference TRBV9 and TRBJ2-3, reads DSGVTQTPKHLITATGQRVTLRCSPRSGDLSVYWYQQSLDQGLQFLIQYYNGEERAKGNILERFSAQQFPDLHSELNLSSLELGDSALYFCASSERGNTQYFGPGTRLTVL.

This clone came up once. This chain uses TRBV12-1 with TRBJ1-2. TRBV12-1 is reported as a pseudogene. The CDR3 contains 13 residues. The CDR3 reads CARGERGNYGYTF. CDR3 bases: TGTGCCAGAGGAGAACGGGGGAACTATGGCTACACCTTC.

The genes are TRBV4-2 and TRBJ1-3; 8 nucleotides line up with TRBD1. This CDR3 is built from 16 residues. Germline V gives CDR1 LGHNA, CDR2 YNFKEQ. After removal of 0 bases from V and 2 bases from J, the junction contained 3 bases not matched to a gene. CDR3 DNA sequence: TGTGCCAGCAGCCAAGAGGGACAGGCAACTGGAAACACCATATATTTT. This sequence encodes CASSQEGQATGNTIYF.

The J gene is TRBJ2-1, the V gene TRBV6-6; D is perhaps TRBD2 (5 bases). V lost 2 bases, J lost 6 bases, and 14 bases lay in between. CDR3 length equals 15 residues. Germline V gives CDR1 MNHNY, CDR2 SVGAGI (reference sequence). In DNA form, the CDR3 reads TGTGCCAGCAGTTACGGGAGCCTACCGGGCAATGAGCAGTTCTTC. Its protein product is CASSYGSLPGNEQFF.

The J gene is TRBJ2-3, the V gene TRBV15, with 9 nucleotides matching TRBD1. The CDR3 consists of 17 residues. Germline V gives CDR1 LNHNV, CDR2 YYDKDF (reference sequence). Trimming at V came to 3 bases and at J to 2 bases, leaving 9 bases not matched to a gene. Here the CDR3 DNA reads TGTGCCACCAGCAGGAAACAGGGGGCGCGAAACACAGATACGCAGTATTTT. Translated, it gives CATSRKQGARNTDTQYF.

The CDR3 here is CASSETGRNTEAFF. The DNA of the CDR3 is TGTGCCAGCAGTGAGACAGGGAGGAACACTGAAGCTTTCTTT. The chain links TRBV28 to TRBJ1-1; 7 bases match TRBD1. The CDR3 covers 14 residues. In germline, CDR1 is MDHEN, CDR2 SYDVKM. The J segment lost 1 base and the V segment lost 5 bases, leaving 4 bases of the junction unmatched.

The V call is TRBV2, the J call TRBJ1-1; tentative D call: TRBD1 (5 bases). With 7 bases removed from V and 2 bases from J, the gap between germline ends came to 11 bases. Germline values: CDR1 SNHLY, CDR2 FYNNEI. This CDR3 is 13 amino acids long. DNA of the CDR3: TGTGCCAGCACCCGAACAGGTAACACTGAAGCTTTCTTT. Its protein product is CASTRTGNTEAFF.

J is TRBJ2-7 and V is TRBV10-1; D is unclear. This CDR3 is built from 13 residues. The germline CDR1 and CDR2 sequences are WNHNN and SYGVQD (reference sequence). Trimming took 5 bases from V and 3 from J, leaving 11 bases between them. Here the CDR3 reads CASSRQVNYEQYF. The CDR3 DNA follows: TGCGCCAGCAGTAGGCAGGTAAACTACGAGCAGTACTTC.

The CDR3 protein is CASSLSIQETQYF. DNA for the CDR3: TGTGCCAGCAGCTTATCGATCCAAGAGACCCAGTACTTC. The chain uses TRBV11-1 and TRBJ2-5, with D hard to call. Per germline, CDR1 SGHAT and CDR2 FQDESV (reference sequence). The CDR3 spans 13 residues. Trimming took 2 bases from V and 1 from J, leaving 5 bases between them.

Notes on this clone: Other DNA sequences from this sample encode an identical CDR3 as well. The chain has TRBV28 and TRBJ1-5; D is unclear. Deletions cut 4 bases from V and 6 bases from J, with 7 bases between. In germline, CDR1 is MDHEN, CDR2 SYDVKM. The CDR3 spans 12 residues. CDR3 nucleotides: TGTGCCAGCAGTTCACGGGGTCAGCCCCAGCATTTT. Translated, it gives CASSSRGQPQHF.

The V and J genes are TRBV11-2 and TRBJ1-1, with 10 nucleotides matching TRBD1. The V gene's germline CDR1 is SGHAT and CDR2 FQNNGV. V lost 4 bases and J lost 4; bases outside the gene matches: 6. There are 15 residues in the CDR3. CDR3 sequence: CASSYRTGGGTEAFF. CDR3 bases: TGTGCCAGCAGCTACCGGACAGGGGGGGGCACTGAAGCTTTCTTT.

The chain couples TRBV7-2 to TRBJ2-7, with 13 bases matching TRBD2. The CDR3 is 19 amino acids. The V segment lost 0 bases and the J segment 3 bases; nucleotides outside the gene matches: 11. CDR1 SGHTA and CDR2 FQGNSA come from the germline V gene. CDR3 DNA sequence: TGTGCCAGCAGCTTAGCGCCCGATGGGACTAGCGGGATTTTCTACGAGCAGTACTTC. Protein product: CASSLAPDGTSGIFYEQYF.